The 6 T cell receptor beta chains in this list originate from one sample, sequenced in a study of preoperative IRX-2 immunotherapy in early breast cancer. TCRdb keeps only in-frame clones here, not all; method: immunoSEQ multiplex PCR. The repertoire holds around 62,000 clones, with less than 95% as singletons. Treatment reported: preoperative locoregional IRX-2 cytokine immunotherapy. This material was collected from a patient treated with IRX-2 immunotherapy. These receptors came from a human donor with breast cancer.

The chain is built from TRBV20-1 and TRBJ1-2; maybe TRBD1 (5 bases). CDR3 length equals 11 residues. Germline V CDR1 and CDR2: DFQATT, SNEGSKA (reference sequence). Trimming stripped 6 bases from V and 4 bases from J, with 9 bases between. The CDR3 DNA reads as TGCAGTGCCAACGGGGGCTATGGCTACACCTTC. It encodes CSANGGYGYTF.

CDR3 loop: CASLAVGSGANVLTF. The CDR3 DNA is TGTGCCAGTCTTGCGGTGGGCTCTGGGGCCAACGTCCTGACTTTC. The V and J genes are TRBV19 and TRBJ2-6; D gene unclear. Between the trimmed V and J ends, which lost 8 bases and 0 bases, there was a span of 11 bases. The CDR3 covers 15 residues. Germline V CDR1 and CDR2: LNHDA, SQIVND (reference sequence). Using reference TRBV19 and TRBJ2-6 for the parts outside the CDR3, the full variable domain is DGGITQSPKYLFRKEGQNVTLSCEQNLNHDAMYWYRQDPGQGLRLIYYSQIVNDFQKGDIAEGYSVSREKKESFPLTVTSAQKNPTAFYLCASLAVGSGANVLTFGAGSRLTVL.

In regard to this clone: Other DNA sequences in the sample encode the same CDR3. The rearrangement links TRBV2 to TRBJ2-3; 10 nucleotides align to TRBD2. CDR3 size: 16 residues. Losses at the gene ends were 6 bases for V and 2 bases for J; bases not matched to a gene: 8. The germline CDR1 and CDR2 sequences are SNHLY and FYNNEI. The CDR3 loop reads CASSDERGGYTDTQYF. Here the CDR3 DNA reads TGTGCCAGCAGCGATGAGCGGGGGGGCTACACAGATACGCAGTATTTT.

The V call is TRBV7-9, the J call TRBJ1-1; no clear D. Germline V gene sequence: CDR1 SEHNR, CDR2 FQNEAQ (reference sequence). The CDR3 loop spans 14 amino acids. Trimming removed 1 base from V and 1 base from J, with 7 bases in between. CDR3 in DNA: TGTGCCAGCAGCTTAGACGGGGAGAACACTGAAGCTTTCTTT. This translates into CASSLDGENTEAFF.

The V gene is TRBV18, the J gene TRBJ1-6; D is uncertain. CDR1 KGHSH and CDR2 LQKENI come from the germline V gene. V lost 1 base and J 8 bases, leaving 12 bases between the germline ends. CDR3 length: 15 amino acids. For the CDR3, the DNA is TGTGCCAGCTCACCACGCATGGCGAGGGATTCACCCCTCCACTTT. This sequence encodes CASSPRMARDSPLHF.

V is TRBV7-9 and J is TRBJ1-4, with D hard to call. V was trimmed by 6 bases and J by 8 bases, leaving 10 bases between them. The CDR3 totals 12 residues. CDR1 SEHNR and CDR2 FQNEAQ come from the germline V gene (reference sequence). The DNA of the CDR3 is TGTGCCAGCAGGGATGTTGGCGAAAAACTGTTTTTT. This codes for CASRDVGEKLFF.